This T cell receptor beta chain is drawn from a study of blood T cell repertoires in COVID-19. Looking at the study overall: Sample material is recorded as cDNA or gDNA derived from T cells, B-cell-depleted T cells, or PBMCs.

Original handling: Researchers report that nucleated cell counts were estimated from reference gene primer amplification. The protocol was immunoSEQ multiplex PCR, while the TCRdb copy is restricted to in-frame clones and leaves out a portion. V and J calls and clone size are those listed in that table; D and trimming were worked out from the DNA. Here the sample spans hundreds of thousands of clones, 75% to 90% being singletons. The CDR3 is made up of 15 amino acids. Per the germline V gene, CDR1 is SGHAT and CDR2 is FQNNGV. Trimming stripped 1 base from V and 1 base from J, with 11 bases between. Cohort placement rested on clinical history that participants reported themselves. Recovered status in Cohort 3 required two negative PCRs, clearance, or symptom resolution.

The sequenced sample was PBMCs or T cells enriched from blood (not recorded which). V usage is TRBV11-2 and J usage is TRBJ2-7; the D gene is possibly TRBD1 (6 bases). This TCR derives from a woman between 18 and 29 years old who had recovered from COVID-19. The CDR3 spells CASSLGVQGSYEQYF. DNA for the CDR3: TGTGCCAGCAGCTTAGGGGTGCAGGGGTCCTACGAGCAGTACTTC. Variable domain in full (rest from reference TRBV11-2 and TRBJ2-7): EAGVAQSPRYKIIEKRQSVAFWCNPISGHATLYWYQQILGQGPKLLIQFQNNGVVDDSQLPKDRFSAERLKGVDSTLKIQPAKLEDSAVYLCASSLGVQGSYEQYFGPGTRLTVT.